This TCR beta chain was captured in a study of blood T cell repertoires in COVID-19. In the original workflow: Using reference gene primer amplification, nucleated cell counts were estimated. Sequenced by immunoSEQ multiplex PCR; TCRdb stores in-frame clones only, minus some. The DNA was the basis for D and trimming; V, J and clone size are from that table. The data show 150,000 to 200,000 clones, more than 85% seen once. Sample: peripheral blood. This TCR came from a man younger than 35 with acute or convalescent COVID-19.

The chain's CDR3 is CASSETLQGEIGNTIYF. CDR3 nucleotide sequence: TGTGCCAGCAGCGAAACCCTCCAGGGGGAAATTGGAAACACCATATATTTT. The V call is TRBV7-9, the J call TRBJ1-3; 7 bases line up with TRBD1. The CDR3 extends over 17 amino acids. J was trimmed by 3 bases and V by 5 bases; bases with no gene match: 13. Germline V gene data show CDR1 as SEHNR and CDR2 as FQNEAQ (reference sequence).